This T cell receptor (beta chain) was found in a study of blood T cells in healthy people across ages. V gave up 7 bases and J gave up 8 bases, with 19 bases separating them. CDR1 and CDR2 from the germline V gene are KGHDR and SFDVKD. This CDR3 comprises 14 residues. This clonotype was counted only a few times. A second PCR, run for roughly 7 to 12 cycles, used a sample-barcoded 5' primer plus a J-beta primer mix. The authors tagged each cDNA molecule using a template-switch adaptor with 12 random nucleotides. TCRdb fed the 5' RACE reads into MiXCR, producing one record per CDR3 protein. There are more than 750,000 distinct CDR3 sequences in the sample; about 28% occur only once, and about a tenth lies in the top ten. The same sample was also studied in work on T cells of mothers and their children.

The source material was blood. The chain carries TRBV24-1 and TRBJ1-2; no firm D call. This TCR came from a woman aged 40-49 years in good health. The CDR3 DNA is TGTGCCACCAGGGGTGACGGTGCCTGGGAGGGCTACACCTTC. As protein: CATRGDGAWEGYTF.